The clone carrying this TCR beta chain was counted a few times. This entry comes from a study of T cells in Graves' hyperthyroidism and ophthalmopathy. The germline V and J ends were trimmed by 1 base and 2 bases, with 12 bases remaining between them. The CDR3 length is 15 residues. Germline-derived CDR1 and CDR2 are MGHDK and SYGVNS. RNA transcripts yielded amplified TCR beta CDR3 regions. HTBI primers drove first-round RT-PCR of the TCR CDR3. Each CDR3 protein is one row after TCRdb ran MiXCR on the multiplex PCR reads. The sample carries about 480,000 distinct CDR3 sequences, around an eighth recorded once.

Sequenced: blood. V is TRBV25-1 and J is TRBJ2-7, with a tentative D call TRBD1 (5 bases). The receptor's source is a young woman with Graves' hyperthyroidism. CDR3 bases: TGTGCCAGCAGTGAATTTAAGGCAGGGACCTACGAGCAGTACTTC. It translates to CASSEFKAGTYEQYF.